The next 16 T cell receptor beta chains were all read from a single sample in a study of CD8 T cells in ankylosing spondylitis. TCRdb re-called the 5' RACE reads with MiXCR, one entry per CDR3 protein. In the table there are 150,000 or so distinct CDR3 sequences, roughly 18% of which are singletons. Sample: blood, either unsorted or a sorted T cell fraction (not recorded which). These TCRs come from a male donor with ankylosing spondylitis or in good health (not recorded which).

In its sample, this clonotype was seen a few times. This chain joins TRBV7-2 and TRBJ1-2; D gene unclear. The CDR3 length is 15 residues. The germline V and J ends were trimmed by 5 bases and 4 bases, with 17 bases remaining between them. CDR1 is SGHTA and CDR2 is FQGNSA in the germline V gene. CDR3 nucleotides: TGTGCCAGCAGCCCTAGTCGCAGGTTAAGCTATGGCTACACCTTC. Translated, it gives CASSPSRRLSYGYTF.

The rearrangement joins TRBV2 to TRBJ2-3; 9 nucleotides match TRBD2. The CDR3 runs 16 residues. Looked up from germline, CDR1 is SNHLY and CDR2 is FYNNEI. With V trimmed by 4 bases and J by 5 bases, 10 bases remained unmatched. In nucleotides, the CDR3 is TGTGCCAGCAGTGCGCCGGGACTAGCTCGGGGAGATACGCAGTATTTT. Protein product: CASSAPGLARGDTQYF.

This clonotype was detected many times. The chain uses TRBV25-1 and TRBJ1-1; D remains unclear. Germline-derived CDR1 and CDR2 are MGHDK and SYGVNS. The CDR3 length is 15 residues. The V and J ends lost 0 bases and 1 base respectively, with 9 bases between them. The CDR3 nucleotides are TGTGCCAGCAGTGAATACTCGGTTACGAACACTGAAGCTTTCTTT. Its protein product is CASSEYSVTNTEAFF. Variable domain in full (rest from reference TRBV25-1 and TRBJ1-1): EADIYQTPRYLVIGTGKKITLECSQTMGHDKMYWYQQDPGMELHLIHYSYGVNSTEKGDLSSESTVSRIRTEHFPLTLESARPSHTSQYLCASSEYSVTNTEAFFGQGTRLTVV.

CDR3 sequence (DNA): TGTGCCAGCCGGGGGGGACCCACTGAAGCTTTCTTT. Protein sequence: CASRGGPTEAFF. The rearrangement joins TRBV28 to TRBJ1-1; tentatively, D is TRBD1 (5 bases). The V gene lost 8 bases and the J gene lost 4 bases, with 11 bases spanning the gap. The CDR3 consists of 12 residues. Germline V gene data show CDR1 as MDHEN and CDR2 as SYDVKM.

This clonotype was observed at least ten times. The chain joins TRBV6-1 to TRBJ1-2; D is uncertain. Germline assignment: CDR1 MNHNS and CDR2 SASEGT. Trimming pared 8 bases from V and 0 bases from J, leaving 13 bases between. CDR3 size: 14 residues. The DNA of the CDR3 is TGTGCCAGCGTCGTGGGCAGCGCTAACTATGGCTACACCTTC. Translated, it gives CASVVGSANYGYTF.

As to this clonotype: One base away lies a much larger clone, so this may be a sequencing read error. This chain links TRBV5-1 with TRBJ2-5; 11 nucleotides agree with TRBD2. CDR3 size: 15 residues. Germline CDR1 reads SGHRS; CDR2 reads YFSETQ. The CDR3 region has the DNA TGCACCAGCAGCCCCAGACTAGCGGGGCAAGAGACCCAGTACTTC. This gives the protein CTSSPRLAGQETQYF.

This sequence joins TRBV7-9 and TRBJ2-3; possibly TRBD2 for D (6 bases). The CDR3 contains 15 residues. Germline loops: CDR1 SEHNR, CDR2 FQNEAQ (reference sequence). Trimming removed 0 bases from V and 2 bases from J, with 9 bases in between. The CDR3 loop is CASSLALATTDTQYF. DNA of the CDR3: TGTGCCAGCAGCTTAGCACTAGCTACCACAGATACGCAGTATTTT.

A single count supports this clonotype. Possible read error: a much larger clone is one base away. The chain links TRBV5-1 to TRBJ1-1; a possible D gene is TRBD1 (5 bases). The length of the CDR3 is 14 residues. Trimming cost V 6 bases and J 1 base, with 13 bases left between them. CDR1 is SGHRS, CDR2 YFSETQ, per germline. The CDR3 region is CASTHRGKNTEAFF. In DNA form, the CDR3 reads TGCGCCAGCACCCACCGGGGCAAGAACACTGAAGCTTTCTTT.

This clonotype was recorded at least ten times. The rearrangement uses TRBV5-1 and TRBJ2-7; D ambiguous. The CDR3 loop spans 16 amino acids. Trimming left V 1 base short and J 0 bases short, with 14 bases between. The germline CDR1 and CDR2 sequences are SGHRS and YFSETQ. In DNA, the CDR3 is TGCGCCAGCAGCTTGATGGCGTCAGGCGCCTCCTACGAGCAGTACTTC. Its protein is CASSLMASGASYEQYF.

This clonotype was recorded many times. The rearrangement joins TRBV5-1 to TRBJ2-1; D is unclear. The CDR3 totals 12 residues. With 1 base removed from V and 9 bases from J, the gap between germline ends came to 8 bases. Germline values: CDR1 SGHRS, CDR2 YFSETQ. The CDR3 bases are TGCGCCAGCAGCTTGCAGGCCTCTGAGCAGTTCTTC. Its translation: CASSLQASEQFF.

The chain uses TRBV25-1 and TRBJ1-5; the D gene is possibly TRBD1 (5 bases). Germline V lookup: CDR1 MGHDK, CDR2 SYGVNS. V was pared by 10 bases and J by 1 base, with 23 bases between. The length of the CDR3 is 17 residues. The CDR3 DNA is TGTGCCACCACCTCTCCAGGGTGGAATTTGAGCAATCAGCCCCAGCATTTT. Amino acid sequence: CATTSPGWNLSNQPQHF. Using reference TRBV25-1 and TRBJ1-5 for the parts outside the CDR3, the full variable domain is EADIYQTPRYLVIGTGKKITLECSQTMGHDKMYWYQQDPGMELHLIHYSYGVNSTEKGDLSSESTVSRIRTEHFPLTLESARPSHTSQYLCATTSPGWNLSNQPQHFGDGTRLSIL.

This clonotype has just a few counts. A much larger clone differs from this one at a single base, so this may be a read error. V usage is TRBV28 and J usage is TRBJ2-2; 8 nucleotides align to TRBD1. The V gene's germline CDR1 is MDHEN and CDR2 SYDVKM. The CDR3 totals 14 residues. J gave up 6 bases and V 7 bases, and 7 bases lay outside the gene matches. In nucleotides, the CDR3 is TGTGCCAGCACCACAGGGGGAGTCGCCGGGGAGCTGTTTTTT. Translated: CASTTGGVAGELFF.

This clonotype occurred a few times. This sequence joins TRBV6-2 or TRBV6-3 and TRBJ2-2; D is ambiguous. The CDR3 is 14 residues long. V lost 2 bases to trimming and J lost 1 base, with 5 bases between them. Germline CDR1 MNHEY, CDR2 SVGEGT. CDR3 in DNA: TGTGCCAGCAGTTACGGGGTGAACACCGGGGAGCTGTTTTTT. Protein: CASSYGVNTGELFF.

In regard to this clonotype: This could be a read error, since a much larger clone is one nucleotide away. The CDR3 region is CASSSNNEQYF. The CDR3 nucleotides are TGCGCCAGCAGCTCAAACAACGAGCAGTACTTC. V gene TRBV5-1 combines with J gene TRBJ2-7; no clear D. This CDR3 spans 11 amino acids. Trimming took off 3 bases at V and 5 bases at J, with 6 bases between the two ends. Germline values: CDR1 SGHRS, CDR2 YFSETQ.

This clonotype was seen repeatedly, ten times or more. V usage is TRBV3-1 and J usage is TRBJ2-5; 10 nucleotides line up with TRBD2. CDR1 is LGHDT, CDR2 YNNKEL, per germline (reference sequence). J gave up 4 bases and V 4 bases, and 0 bases lay outside the gene matches. This CDR3 is built from 13 residues. The CDR3 DNA is TGTGCCAGCAGCCCTAGCGGGAGAGAGACCCAGTACTTC. The encoded protein is CASSPSGRETQYF.

At least ten counts were recorded for this clonotype. V and J are TRBV15 and TRBJ2-3, with 7 positions matching TRBD1. The junction had 4 bases not matched to a gene; V was cut back by 3 bases and J by 1 base. The germline CDR1 and CDR2 sequences are LNHNV and YYDKDF (reference sequence). The CDR3 covers 15 residues. CDR3 sequence: CATSRRQGGTDTQYF. CDR3 bases: TGTGCCACCAGCAGGCGACAGGGTGGCACAGATACGCAGTATTTT.